The 20 T cell receptor beta chains below all came from one sample that was sequenced in a study of blood T cell repertoires in COVID-19. Here immunoSEQ multiplex PCR was the method, and the copy in TCRdb shows in-frame clones only, minus some. The table has 150,000 to 200,000 clones, roughly 90% seen once. Specimen: peripheral blood. The receptors shown here come from a man between 18 and 35 years old with COVID-19, enrolled during active disease.

The chain couples TRBV7-9 to TRBJ2-1, with 7 nucleotides matching TRBD2. The V segment lost 7 bases and the J segment 9 bases; nucleotides outside the gene matches: 6. Germline loops: CDR1 SEHNR, CDR2 FQNEAQ (reference sequence). This CDR3 spans 12 amino acids. This CDR3 reads CASTGGLGEQFF. The CDR3 DNA reads as TGTGCCAGCACGGGAGGTCTTGGTGAGCAGTTCTTC.

This chain connects TRBV19 to TRBJ1-4; 12 positions match TRBD1. The J segment lost 8 bases and the V segment lost 6 bases, leaving 7 bases of the junction unmatched. The CDR3 covers 15 residues. CDR1 is LNHDA and CDR2 is SQIVND in the germline V gene (reference sequence). The CDR3 loop is CASSGDRGPEEKLFF. The CDR3, as DNA: TGTGCCAGTAGCGGGGACAGGGGGCCGGAGGAAAAACTGTTTTTT.

This clone was counted only a few times. The CDR3 carries no conserved terminal phenylalanine or tryptophan, so it likely arises from a read error. It is unclear where the CDR3 begins or ends on the DNA, so no DNA is shown, and the CDR3 is as TCRdb lists it. The V gene is TRBV10-1, the J gene TRBJ2-7; the DNA was not compared with TRBD1, the D call given in the table. The CDR3 region is 12 residues in length, termini included. In germline, CDR1 is WNHNN, CDR2 SYGVQD (reference sequence). CDR3 protein: CASSDPIQGRRA.

This chain uses TRBV5-1 with TRBJ2-7, with 7 positions matching TRBD1. This CDR3 contains 14 residues. Germline V gene data show CDR1 as SGHRS and CDR2 as YFSETQ. The junction had 5 bases not matched to a gene; V was cut back by 4 bases and J by 1 base. The CDR3 DNA reads as TGCGCCAGCAGCCCATGGGACAGTTCCTACGAGCAGTACTTC. Protein product: CASSPWDSSYEQYF.

The rearrangement links TRBV18 to TRBJ2-3; D may be TRBD1 (5 bases). The CDR3 has 16 residues. Germline CDR1 reads KGHSH; CDR2 reads LQKENI. V lost 0 bases to trimming and J lost 2 bases, with 12 bases between them. CDR3 sequence (DNA): TGTGCCAGCTCACCACCAAAAGGGGCCCACACAGATACGCAGTATTTT. As protein: CASSPPKGAHTDTQYF.

The chain couples TRBV14 to TRBJ2-3; 8 bases align to TRBD1. CDR1 and CDR2 (germline): SGHDN, FVKESK. Trimming cost V 3 bases and J 1 base; bases outside gene matches: 6. There are 16 residues in the CDR3. The CDR3 region has the DNA TGTGCCAGCAGCCAGCTCAGGGGGCGCGGCACAGATACGCAGTATTTT. Amino acid sequence: CASSQLRGRGTDTQYF. The complete variable domain, with remaining parts taken from reference TRBV14 and TRBJ2-3, reads EAGVTQFPSHSVIEKGQTVTLRCDPISGHDNLYWYRRVMGKEIKFLLHFVKESKQDESGMPNNRFLAERTGGTYSTLKVQPAELEDSGVYFCASSQLRGRGTDTQYFGPGTRLTVL.

On this clone itself: Because the CDR3's place on the DNA is in doubt, the DNA is left out and the CDR3 is given as listed by TCRdb. V is TRBV9 and J is TRBJ1-3. Germline V gene data show CDR1 as SGDLS and CDR2 as YYNGEE. The CDR3 is 13 amino acids in total, end residues counted. The CDR3 reads CASSVGRGTFRYF.

The V call is TRBV9, the J call TRBJ2-2; 7 bases agree with TRBD2. The CDR3 contains 16 residues. From germline, CDR1 is SGDLS and CDR2 YYNGEE. Germline trimming cut 0 bases from V and 6 bases from J; bases unmatched to any gene: 8. The CDR3 spells CASSVGFGTIAGELFF. The CDR3 DNA reads TGTGCCAGCAGCGTAGGTTTCGGGACTATCGCCGGGGAGCTGTTTTTT. The variable domain in full, with the rest retrieved from reference TRBV9 and TRBJ2-2, is DSGVTQTPKHLITATGQRVTLRCSPRSGDLSVYWYQQSLDQGLQFLIQYYNGEERAKGNILERFSAQQFPDLHSELNLSSLELGDSALYFCASSVGFGTIAGELFFGEGSRLTVL.

CDR3: CASSYPTGDLHREQFF. DNA for the CDR3: TGTGCCAGCAGTTACCCCACAGGGGACCTCCACCGTGAGCAGTTCTTC. V gene TRBV6-6 combines with J gene TRBJ2-1; 7 bases agree with TRBD1. This CDR3 region has 16 residues. The junction had 13 bases not matched to a gene; V was cut back by 2 bases and J by 9 bases. Germline V gene lookup returns CDR1 MNHNY and CDR2 SVGAGI (reference sequence).

This chain links TRBV24-1 with TRBJ2-2; D might be TRBD1 (6 bases). This CDR3 has 13 residues. The V end lost 3 bases, the J end lost 7 bases, and 8 bases lay between the germline ends. Germline V gene sequence: CDR1 KGHDR, CDR2 SFDVKD. Written as DNA, the CDR3 is TGTGCCACCAGTGATCCGGGACACGGGGAGCTGTTTTTT. Protein product: CATSDPGHGELFF.

V is TRBV15 and J is TRBJ2-1; D might be TRBD1 (5 bases). Trimming shortened V by 4 bases and J by 4 bases, and 11 bases separated the two germline ends. In germline, CDR1 is LNHNV, CDR2 YYDKDF (reference sequence). CDR3 size: 14 residues. The CDR3 DNA reads as TGTGCCACCAGCACCCGACAGCCGTACAATGAGCAGTTCTTC. Protein product: CATSTRQPYNEQFF.

This clone was observed once. V is TRBV4-1 and J is TRBJ2-5; 9 bases match TRBD2. J gave up 3 bases and V 2 bases, and 10 bases lay outside the gene matches. The germline gives CDR1 MGHRA, CDR2 YSYEKL. The CDR3 loop spans 17 amino acids. This CDR3 is CASSQSASGTYKETQYF. The CDR3 nucleotides read TGCGCCAGCAGCCAATCCGCTAGCGGGACCTATAAAGAGACCCAGTACTTC.

The chain combines TRBV7-3 with TRBJ2-1, with 9 bases aligning to TRBD2. Germline V gene lookup returns CDR1 SGHTA and CDR2 FQGTGA. V lost 2 bases and J lost 8; bases outside the gene matches: 16. The CDR3 loop spans 18 amino acids. The CDR3 region is CASSLGPKAGGPLYEQFF. CDR3 coding DNA: TGTGCCAGCAGCTTAGGACCAAAAGCGGGAGGACCCTTATATGAGCAGTTCTTC.

This clone was recorded once. The J gene is TRBJ2-2, the V gene TRBV6-2 or TRBV6-3; the D is unclear. CDR3 length: 11 residues. In germline, CDR1 is MNHEY, CDR2 SVGEGT. Trimming removed 2 bases at V and 8 bases at J, with 3 bases between. CDR3 sequence: CASSYAGELFF. The CDR3, as DNA: TGTGCCAGCAGTTACGCGGGGGAGCTGTTTTTT.

The rearrangement links TRBV19 to TRBJ1-6; 9 nucleotides agree with TRBD1. Germline V gives CDR1 LNHDA, CDR2 SQIVND (reference sequence). The ends lost 7 bases at V and 9 bases at J; junction bases unmatched: 10. This CDR3 is built from 15 residues. CDR3 coding DNA: TGTGCCAGTATGAATCCGGGACAGGGTCGTTCACCCCTCCACTTT. Its protein product is CASMNPGQGRSPLHF.

The chain uses TRBV9 and TRBJ2-1; 8 nucleotides agree with TRBD2. Trimming at V came to 1 base and at J to 8 bases, leaving 5 bases not matched to a gene. Germline V gene lookup returns CDR1 SGDLS and CDR2 YYNGEE. The CDR3 has 14 residues. Here the CDR3 reads CASSVSGSIDEQFF. Here the CDR3 DNA reads TGTGCCAGCAGCGTAAGCGGGAGTATTGATGAGCAGTTCTTC.

CDR3 sequence reads: CASIKNRGNSYEQYF. CDR3 nucleotides: TGTGCCAGCATCAAAAACAGGGGTAACTCCTACGAGCAGTACTTC. The chain carries TRBV6-4 and TRBJ2-7; 7 positions agree with TRBD1. Germline V gene sequence: CDR1 MRHNA, CDR2 SNTAGT. The V gene end was trimmed by 7 bases and the J gene end by 0 bases; junction bases not matched to a gene: 9. The CDR3 length is 15 residues.

V gene TRBV19 combines with J gene TRBJ1-1, with a weak D call TRBD1 (6 bases). The V and J ends lost 5 bases and 0 bases respectively, with 10 bases between them. The CDR3 runs to 14 residues. Germline lookup yields CDR1 LNHDA and CDR2 SQIVND (reference sequence). CDR3 coding DNA: TGTGCCAGTAGTCCAGGGGCTGTGAACACTGAAGCTTTCTTT. Translation: CASSPGAVNTEAFF.

V gene TRBV18 combines with J gene TRBJ2-7, with 11 bases identical to TRBD1. The CDR3 has 15 residues. V dropped 3 bases and J dropped 1; count of bases not matched to a gene: 2. CDR1 and CDR2 (germline): KGHSH, LQKENI. For the CDR3, the DNA is TGTGCCAGCTCACCGGGACAGGGGGGGTCCTACGAGCAGTACTTC. The encoded protein is CASSPGQGGSYEQYF.

The V and J genes are TRBV27 and TRBJ1-2; 9 positions match TRBD1. From germline, CDR1 is MNHEY and CDR2 SMNVEV (reference sequence). This CDR3 is built from 16 residues. V lost 5 bases, J lost 5 bases, and 12 bases stayed unmatched. Written as DNA, the CDR3 is TGTGCCAGCAGTACCTACCAGCGACAGGGGGTTTATGGCTACACCTTC. Protein product: CASSTYQRQGVYGYTF.